What follows are 6 T cell receptor beta chains derived from one specimen sequenced in a study of cytomegalovirus exposure and HLA in healthy donors. Profiling relied on immunoSEQ multiplex PCR, and the TCRdb table lists in-frame clones only, not all of them. Counted here are fewer than 200,000 clones, roughly 80% occurring once; the ten biggest clones make up 2.5% to 3%. Sequencing was done on a sample of PBMCs. These TCRs come from a woman between 18 and 29 years old in good health and CMV-seropositive.

This chain uses TRBV6-6 with TRBJ2-7, with D maybe TRBD1 (5 bases). CDR1 is MNHNY, CDR2 SVGAGI, per germline (reference sequence). The CDR3 sequence is 14 residues long. V shed 6 bases and J shed 0 bases, with 12 bases lying between them. The CDR3 sequence is CASSKPTDSYEQYF. The CDR3 coding sequence is TGTGCCAGCAGCAAACCGACAGACTCCTACGAGCAGTACTTC.

V gene TRBV2 combines with J gene TRBJ2-5; D is unclear. The germline gives CDR1 SNHLY, CDR2 FYNNEI. The CDR3 loop spans 13 amino acids. Trimming pared 1 base from V and 2 bases from J, leaving 5 bases between. CDR3 sequence reads: CASSEDSQETQYF. Here the CDR3 DNA reads TGTGCCAGCAGTGAAGATTCACAAGAGACCCAGTACTTC.

The chain links TRBV11-2 to TRBJ1-6; the D gene is possibly TRBD1 (5 bases). Germline V gene lookup returns CDR1 SGHAT and CDR2 FQNNGV. Trimming stripped 1 base from V and 5 bases from J, with 12 bases between. CDR3 length equals 16 residues. This CDR3 reads CASSLVVGANNSPLHF. CDR3 coding DNA: TGTGCCAGCAGCTTAGTGGTAGGGGCAAATAATTCACCCCTCCACTTT.

The CDR3 DNA reads as TGTGCCAGCAGCTTACTTCCTATCCATGAGCAGTTCTTC. Translated: CASSLLPIHEQFF. The chain employs TRBV7-2 and TRBJ2-1, with D unclear. V was shortened by 2 bases and J by 8 bases, with 10 bases between the two germline ends. Looked up from germline, CDR1 is SGHTA and CDR2 is FQGNSA. This CDR3 is built from 13 residues.

This chain uses TRBV12-2 with TRBJ2-7; the D segment call TRBD2 is taken from the table without a DNA check. TRBV12-2 is a pseudogene segment. The CDR3 spans 17 residues. CDR3 sequence reads: CASRLALVSGGSYEQYF. The CDR3 nucleotides are TGTGCAAGTCGCTTAGCGCTTGTTTCCGGCGGTTCCTACGAGCAGTACTTC.

The gene calls are TRBV10-2 and TRBJ1-5; 7 nucleotides match TRBD1. This CDR3 contains 16 residues. Germline V CDR1 and CDR2: WSHSY, SAAADI. V was clipped by 9 bases and J by 1 base; unmatched bases: 12. As DNA, the CDR3 is TGCGCCAGTTCGGATACGGGGACAGTGAGCAATCAGCCCCAGCATTTT. This gives the protein CASSDTGTVSNQPQHF.